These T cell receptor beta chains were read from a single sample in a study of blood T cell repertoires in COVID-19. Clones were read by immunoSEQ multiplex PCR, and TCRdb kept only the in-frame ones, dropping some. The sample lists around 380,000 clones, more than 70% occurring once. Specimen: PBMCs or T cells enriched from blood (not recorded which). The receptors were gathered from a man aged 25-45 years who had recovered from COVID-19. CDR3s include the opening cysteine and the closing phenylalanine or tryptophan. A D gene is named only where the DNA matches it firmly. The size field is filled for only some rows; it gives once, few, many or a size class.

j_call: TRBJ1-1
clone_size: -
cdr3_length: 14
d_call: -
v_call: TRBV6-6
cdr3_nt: TGTGCCAGCAGTTATTTGGGGGGAAACACTGAAGCTTTCTTT
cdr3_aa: CASSYLGGNTEAFF

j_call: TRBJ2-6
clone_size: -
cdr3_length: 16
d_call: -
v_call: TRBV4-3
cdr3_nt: TGCGCCAGCAGCCAAGCAGCGAACTCTGGGGCCAACGTCCTGACTTTC
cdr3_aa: CASSQAANSGANVLTF

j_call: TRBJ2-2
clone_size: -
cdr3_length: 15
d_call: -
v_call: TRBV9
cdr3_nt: TGTGCCAGCAGCGTAGGACAGAGGAACACCGGGGAGCTGTTTTTT
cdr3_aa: CASSVGQRNTGELFF

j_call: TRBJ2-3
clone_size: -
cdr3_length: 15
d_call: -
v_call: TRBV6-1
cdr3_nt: TGTGCCAGCAGTGAAGGGCATTTTGGCACAGATACGCAGTATTTT
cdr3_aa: CASSEGHFGTDTQYF

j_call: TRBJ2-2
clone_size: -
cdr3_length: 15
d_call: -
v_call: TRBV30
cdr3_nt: TGTGCCTGGGGACGACCGGGGAGGAACACCGGGGAGCTGTTTTTT
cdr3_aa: CAWGRPGRNTGELFF

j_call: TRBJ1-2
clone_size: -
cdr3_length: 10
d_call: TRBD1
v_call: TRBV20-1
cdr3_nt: TGCAGTGCCACAGGGGGCTTCTACACCTTC
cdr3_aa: CSATGGFYTF

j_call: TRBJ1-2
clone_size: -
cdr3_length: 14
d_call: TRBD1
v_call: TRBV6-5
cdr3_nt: TGTGCCAGCAGAGGACAGGGAATCGTCTATGGCTACACCTTC
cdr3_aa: CASRGQGIVYGYTF

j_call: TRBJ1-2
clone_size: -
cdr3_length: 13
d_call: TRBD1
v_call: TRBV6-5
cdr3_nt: TGTGCCAGCAGTTTCGACAGGGCCTATGGCTACACCTTC
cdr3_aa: CASSFDRAYGYTF

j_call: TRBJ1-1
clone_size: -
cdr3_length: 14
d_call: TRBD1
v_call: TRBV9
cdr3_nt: TGTGCCAGCAGCGTAGTCTCAGGGGGTACTGAAGCTTTCTTT
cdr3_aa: CASSVVSGGTEAFF

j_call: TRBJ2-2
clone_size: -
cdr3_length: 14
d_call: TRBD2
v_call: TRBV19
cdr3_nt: TGTGCCAGCACTAGCGGACTTAACACCGGGGAGCTGTTTTTT
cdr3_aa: CASTSGLNTGELFF

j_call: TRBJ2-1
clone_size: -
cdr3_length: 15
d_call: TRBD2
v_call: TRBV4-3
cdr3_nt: TGCGCCAGCAGCCAAGGACTAGCGGGGTTGGATGAGCAGTTCTTC
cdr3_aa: CASSQGLAGLDEQFF

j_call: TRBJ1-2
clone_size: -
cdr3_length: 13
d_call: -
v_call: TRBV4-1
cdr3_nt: TGCGCCAGCAGCCAGAGGGAGAATTATGGCTACACCTTC
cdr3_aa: CASSQRENYGYTF

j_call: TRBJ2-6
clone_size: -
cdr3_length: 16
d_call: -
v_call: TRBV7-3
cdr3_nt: TGTGCCAGCAGCTTAAGTTCCGGGTCTGGGGCCAACGTCCTGACTTTC
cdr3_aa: CASSLSSGSGANVLTF

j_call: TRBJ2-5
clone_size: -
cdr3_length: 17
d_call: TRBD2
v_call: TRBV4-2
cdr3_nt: TGTGCCAGCAGCCAAGACATTGTGACTAGCGGGGTGGAGACCCAGTACTTC
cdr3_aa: CASSQDIVTSGVETQYF

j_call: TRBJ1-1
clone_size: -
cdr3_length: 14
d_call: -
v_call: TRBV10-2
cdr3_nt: TGCGCCAGCAGGGAGTTGAGGAGGAACACTGAAGCTTTCTTT
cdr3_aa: CASRELRRNTEAFF

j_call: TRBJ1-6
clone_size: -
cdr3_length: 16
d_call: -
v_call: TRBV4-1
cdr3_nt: TGCGCCAGCAGCTCCCAGGTGGGCCAATATAATTCACCCCTCCACTTT
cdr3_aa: CASSSQVGQYNSPLHF

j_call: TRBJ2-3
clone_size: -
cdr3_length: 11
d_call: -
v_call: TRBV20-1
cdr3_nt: TGCAGTGCTACGAGCACAGATACGCAGTATTTT
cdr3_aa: CSATSTDTQYF

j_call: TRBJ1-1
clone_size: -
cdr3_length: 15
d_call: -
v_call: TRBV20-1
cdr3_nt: TGCAGTGCTCGTGCCCCCGAGACTTTGGGCACTGAAGCTTTCTTT
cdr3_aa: CSARAPETLGTEAFF

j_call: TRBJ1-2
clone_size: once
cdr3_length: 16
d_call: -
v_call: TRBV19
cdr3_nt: TGTGCCAGTAGTATCTGGGGGACGGGGGTTCTGTCTGGCTACACCTTC
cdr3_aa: CASSIWGTGVLSGYTF

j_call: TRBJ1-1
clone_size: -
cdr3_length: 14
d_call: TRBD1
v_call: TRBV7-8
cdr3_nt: TGTGCCAGCAGCTCGGGACAGCAACGGGCTGAAGCTTTCTTT
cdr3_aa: CASSSGQQRAEAFF

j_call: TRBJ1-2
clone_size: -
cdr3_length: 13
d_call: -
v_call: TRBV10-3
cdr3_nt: TGTGCCATCAGTGGGACCGACAGCTATGGCTACACCTTC
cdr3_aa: CAISGTDSYGYTF

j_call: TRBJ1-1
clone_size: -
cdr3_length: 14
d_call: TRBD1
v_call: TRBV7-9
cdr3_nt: TGTGCCAGCGGCTCGGGACAGCTGAACACTGAAGCTTTCTTT
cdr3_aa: CASGSGQLNTEAFF

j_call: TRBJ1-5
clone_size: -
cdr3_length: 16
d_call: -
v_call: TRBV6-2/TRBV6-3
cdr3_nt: TGTGCCAGCAGCCTCGAGCGCAGGGGACGCAATCAGCCCCAGCATTTT
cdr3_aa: CASSLERRGRNQPQHF

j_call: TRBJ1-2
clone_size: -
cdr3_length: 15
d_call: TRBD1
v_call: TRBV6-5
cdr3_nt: TGTGCCAGCAGTTACTCGGACAGGGGGCTTCATGGCTACACCTTC
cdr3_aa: CASSYSDRGLHGYTF

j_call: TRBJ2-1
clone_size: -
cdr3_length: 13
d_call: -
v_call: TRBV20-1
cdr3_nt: TGCAGTGCTAGTGTGGTAGTCGGGAATGAGCAGTTCTTC
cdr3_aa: CSASVVVGNEQFF

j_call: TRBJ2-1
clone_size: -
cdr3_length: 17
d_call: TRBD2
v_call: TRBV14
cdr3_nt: TGTGCCAGCAGCCAAGTTCCCCTAGCGGGGGGCAGATATGAGCAGTTCTTC
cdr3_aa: CASSQVPLAGGRYEQFF

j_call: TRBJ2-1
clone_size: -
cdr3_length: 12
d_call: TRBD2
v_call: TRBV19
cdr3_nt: TGTGCCAGTAGTATACCGGGGGGTGAGCAGTTCTTC
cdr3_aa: CASSIPGGEQFF

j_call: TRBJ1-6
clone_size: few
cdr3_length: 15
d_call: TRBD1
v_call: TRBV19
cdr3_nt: TGTGCCAGTAGTAGCGGGACAGCTTCGTCTTCACCCCTCCACTTT
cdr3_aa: CASSSGTASSSPLHF

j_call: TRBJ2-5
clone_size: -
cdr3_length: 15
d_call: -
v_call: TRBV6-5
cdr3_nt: TGTGCCAGCAGTTACGGTGGCGGGCTCCAAGAGACCCAGTACTTC
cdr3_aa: CASSYGGGLQETQYF

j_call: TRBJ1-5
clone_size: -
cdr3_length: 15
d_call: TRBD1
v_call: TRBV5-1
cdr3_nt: TGCGCCAGCAGCCCAGGACAGGGTAGATATCAGCCCCAGCATTTT
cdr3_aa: CASSPGQGRYQPQHF

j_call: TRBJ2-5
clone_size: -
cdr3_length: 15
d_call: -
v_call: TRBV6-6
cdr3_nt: TGTGCCAGCACCCCCACGGGGGTCCCAAGGGAGACCCAGTACTTC
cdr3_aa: CASTPTGVPRETQYF

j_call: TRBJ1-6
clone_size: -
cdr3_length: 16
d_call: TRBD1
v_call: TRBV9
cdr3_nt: TGTGCCAGCAGCCAAGACAGGGCCTTCTTTAATTCACCCCTCCACTTT
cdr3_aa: CASSQDRAFFNSPLHF

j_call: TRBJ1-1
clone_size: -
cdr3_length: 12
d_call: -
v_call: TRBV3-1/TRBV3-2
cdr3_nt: TGTGCCAGCAGCCCTGGAGGCCTTGAAGCTTTCTTT
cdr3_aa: CASSPGGLEAFF

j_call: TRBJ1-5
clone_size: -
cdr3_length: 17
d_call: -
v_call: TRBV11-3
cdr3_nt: TGTGCCAGCAGCCTAAACAGGGTGGTTTTTAGCAATCAGCCCCAGCATTTT
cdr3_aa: CASSLNRVVFSNQPQHF

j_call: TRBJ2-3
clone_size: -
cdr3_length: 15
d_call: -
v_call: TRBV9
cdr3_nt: TGTGCCAGCAGCGTAACGGCAGGGAAGACAGATACGCAGTATTTT
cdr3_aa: CASSVTAGKTDTQYF

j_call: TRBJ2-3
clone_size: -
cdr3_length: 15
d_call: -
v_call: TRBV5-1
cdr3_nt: TGCGCCAGCAGCTTGGGGAAGGGGAACACAGATACGCAGTATTTT
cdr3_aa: CASSLGKGNTDTQYF